This TCR beta chain was profiled in a study of molecular identifiers for immune sequencing clone quantification. TCRdb re-analysed the PCR reads in MiXCR, keeping a single row per CDR3 protein. In the table there are some 650,000 distinct CDR3 sequences, just under 20% of which are singletons. This CDR3 comprises 14 residues. V lost 2 bases, J lost 6 bases, and 11 bases lay in between. From germline, CDR1 is MNHEY and CDR2 SVGEGT. This clonotype was found a few times. This may be a read error, as it is one base from a much larger clone. Naive CD8 T cells underwent sorting with the CD8+CD4-CCR7+CD45RA+ definition.

This sequence was found in a human donor in good health. Some libraries in this study had Jurkat cell RNA spiked in. V and J are TRBV6-2 or TRBV6-3 and TRBJ1-5; TRBD1 might be the D (6 bases). The sample taken for sequencing was naive CD8+ T cells from blood, with Jurkat cell RNA spiked in. Subset of the sample: FACS-sorted CD8+CD4-CCR7+CD45RA+ naive T cells. Here the CDR3 reads CASSYRTEIQPQHF. CDR3 DNA sequence: TGTGCCAGCAGTTACCGGACAGAGATTCAGCCCCAGCATTTT.